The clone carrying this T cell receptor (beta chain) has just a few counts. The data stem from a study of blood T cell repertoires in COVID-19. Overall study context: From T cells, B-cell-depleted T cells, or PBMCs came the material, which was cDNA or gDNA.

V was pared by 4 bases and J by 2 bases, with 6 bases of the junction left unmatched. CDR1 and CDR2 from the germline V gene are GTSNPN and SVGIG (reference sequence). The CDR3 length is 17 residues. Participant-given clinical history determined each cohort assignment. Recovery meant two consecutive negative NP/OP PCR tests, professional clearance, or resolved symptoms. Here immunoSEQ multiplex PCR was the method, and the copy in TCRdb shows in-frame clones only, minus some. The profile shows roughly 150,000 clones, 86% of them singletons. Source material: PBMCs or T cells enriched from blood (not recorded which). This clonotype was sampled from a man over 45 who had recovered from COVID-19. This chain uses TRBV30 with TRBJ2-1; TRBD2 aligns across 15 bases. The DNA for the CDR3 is TGTGCCTGGAACCCGGGACTAGCGGGAGGAGCCTACAATGAGCAGTTCTTC. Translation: CAWNPGLAGGAYNEQFF.